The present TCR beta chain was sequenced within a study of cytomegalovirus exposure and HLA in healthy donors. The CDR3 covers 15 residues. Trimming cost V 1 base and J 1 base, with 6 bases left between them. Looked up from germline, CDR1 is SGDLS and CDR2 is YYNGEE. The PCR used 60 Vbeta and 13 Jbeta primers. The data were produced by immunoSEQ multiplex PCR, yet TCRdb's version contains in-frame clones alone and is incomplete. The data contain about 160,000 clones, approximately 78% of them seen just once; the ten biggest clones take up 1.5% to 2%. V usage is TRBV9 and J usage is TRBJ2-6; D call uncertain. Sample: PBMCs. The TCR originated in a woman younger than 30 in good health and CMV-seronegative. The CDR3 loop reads CASSVIPSGANVLTF. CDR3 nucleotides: TGTGCCAGCAGCGTAATCCCTTCTGGGGCCAACGTCCTGACTTTC.